This entry lists 24 T cell receptor beta chains sequenced from one sample in a study of glioma-infiltrating T cells. Using RNA template, CDR3s of TCR alpha and beta were amplified with iRepertoire arm-PCR. TCRdb fed the multiplex PCR reads into MiXCR, producing one record per CDR3 protein. The data show 95,000 to 110,000 distinct CDR3 sequences, about 30% seen once. Material for sequencing was glioma tissue, nonneoplastic brain tissue, or PBMCs (not recorded which). Every receptor here comes from a human donor with low-grade glioma or glioblastoma, undergoing nonglioma brain surgery, or in good health (not recorded which).

The table lists this clonotype with many counts. The CDR3 nucleotides are TGTGCCAGCAGCACAGGGAGGAGGAACGAGCAGTACTTC. Translating it yields CASSTGRRNEQYF. The chain carries TRBV7-2 and TRBJ2-7; the D call may be TRBD1 or TRBD2 (6 bases each). Germline-derived CDR1 and CDR2 are SGHTA and FQGNSA. The CDR3 has 13 amino acids. The ends were cut back, 5 bases at V and 5 bases at J, with 13 bases in the middle.

This clonotype was counted many times. J is TRBJ2-3 and V is TRBV6-1; D remains ambiguous. The CDR3 is made up of 11 amino acids. Germline CDR1 MNHNS, CDR2 SASEGT. Trimming cost V 8 bases and J 5 bases, with 8 bases left between them. The CDR3 sequence is CASGGVDTQYF. In DNA form, the CDR3 reads TGTGCCAGCGGTGGTGTAGATACGCAGTATTTT.

Turning to this clonotype: This may be a read error: a much more frequent sequence differs by one nucleotide. V and J are TRBV20-1 and TRBJ2-5, with D uncertain. V shed 7 bases and J shed 2 bases, with 11 bases lying between them. Per germline, CDR1 DFQATT and CDR2 SNEGSKA (reference sequence). The CDR3 is 12 residues long. CDR3 DNA sequence: TGCAGTGATACGACCAGACAAGAGACCCAGTACTTC. As protein: CSDTTRQETQYF.

Concerning this clonotype itself: This could be a read error, since a much larger clone is one nucleotide away. This chain joins TRBV4-2 and TRBJ2-7, with unresolved D. CDR3 length: 12 residues. Per germline, CDR1 LGHNA and CDR2 YNFKEQ. V dropped 5 bases and J dropped 7 bases, with 12 bases sitting between them. This chain's CDR3 is CASSSLGKEQYF. Here the CDR3 DNA reads TGTGCCAGCAGCTCCCTGGGGAAAGAGCAGTACTTC.

This clonotype was observed many times. The chain is built from TRBV27 and TRBJ2-3, with D unclear. The ends were cut back, 1 base at V and 2 bases at J, with 7 bases in the middle. CDR3 size: 14 residues. Germline values: CDR1 MNHEY, CDR2 SMNVEV (reference sequence). The CDR3 sequence is CASSLLGDTDTQYF. In nucleotides, the CDR3 is TGTGCCAGCAGTTTATTGGGCGACACAGATACGCAGTATTTT.

This clonotype occurred a few times. This chain joins TRBV10-3 and TRBJ1-5, with unresolved D. The CDR3 has 13 amino acids. Germline loops: CDR1 ENHRY, CDR2 SYGVKD. Trimming removed 8 bases from V and 4 bases from J, with 12 bases in between. The CDR3 protein is CAIASRGNQPQHF. The DNA of the CDR3 is TGTGCCATCGCGTCCAGAGGGAATCAGCCCCAGCATTTT.

The sample holds many counts of this clonotype. The genes are TRBV6-1 and TRBJ1-2; no reliable D call. Trimming stripped 5 bases from V and 8 bases from J, with 18 bases between. Germline loops: CDR1 MNHNS, CDR2 SASEGT. The CDR3 spans 14 residues. In DNA, the CDR3 is TGTGCCAGCAGTCTCCCGCGGGCCCTTGGGGGCTACACCTTC. Protein sequence: CASSLPRALGGYTF.

This clonotype was recorded a few times. The rearrangement links TRBV29-1 to TRBJ2-3; D might be TRBD2 (6 bases). The ends were cut back, 1 base at V and 2 bases at J, with 19 bases in the middle. The CDR3 length is 17 residues. The germline CDR1 and CDR2 sequences are SQVTM and ANQGSEA. DNA of the CDR3: TGCAGCGTTGAAGGGGCTGCGCGGGGTGAACTCACAGATACGCAGTATTTT. This sequence encodes CSVEGAARGELTDTQYF.

V usage is TRBV11-2 and J usage is TRBJ1-2; TRBD1 agrees at 8 bases. Germline V lookup: CDR1 SGHAT, CDR2 FQNNGV. This CDR3 comprises 15 residues. The V gene end was trimmed by 5 bases and the J gene end by 8 bases; junction bases not matched to a gene: 13. The CDR3 sequence: CASSLLLQGAVGYTF. As DNA, the CDR3 is TGTGCCAGCAGCCTATTACTCCAGGGGGCGGTGGGCTACACCTTC.

Many counts were recorded for this clonotype. The chain employs TRBV7-2 and TRBJ1-1; no clear D. The CDR3 contains 15 residues. Looked up from germline, CDR1 is SGHTA and CDR2 is FQGNSA. V lost 5 bases and J 1 base, leaving 14 bases between the germline ends. CDR3 nucleotides: TGTGCCAGCAGCGCAGAATGGCGAAGGAACACTGAAGCTTTCTTT. This encodes CASSAEWRRNTEAFF.

The genes are TRBV11-2 and TRBJ2-3; D ambiguous. The CDR3 is made up of 13 amino acids. Deletions cut 1 base from V and 4 bases from J, with 6 bases between. The germline CDR1 and CDR2 sequences are SGHAT and FQNNGV. CDR3 in amino acids: CASSLGQSDTQYF. The CDR3 DNA follows: TGTGCCAGCAGCTTAGGGCAATCAGATACGCAGTATTTT.

The sample holds a few counts of this clonotype. The V and J genes are TRBV7-2 and TRBJ1-1, with 8 bases fitting TRBD1. In germline, CDR1 is SGHTA, CDR2 FQGNSA. CDR3 length: 14 amino acids. J was trimmed by 3 bases and V by 4 bases; bases with no gene match: 4. The CDR3 here is CASSSQQGDTEAFF. The DNA of the CDR3 is TGTGCCAGCAGCTCGCAACAGGGGGACACTGAAGCTTTCTTT. Using reference TRBV7-2 and TRBJ1-1 for the parts outside the CDR3, the full variable domain is GAGVSQSPSNKVTEKGKDVELRCDPISGHTALYWYRQSLGQGLEFLIYFQGNSAPDKSGLPSDRFSAERTGGSVSTLTIQRTQQEDSAVYLCASSSQQGDTEAFFGQGTRLTVV.

Regarding this clonotype: This could be a read error, since a much larger clone is one nucleotide away. The chain links TRBV25-1 to TRBJ2-5; no clear D gene. The length of the CDR3 is 14 residues. Germline V lookup: CDR1 MGHDK, CDR2 SYGVNS. Here the CDR3 reads CASSESWSQETKYF. The CDR3, as DNA: TGTGCCAGCAGTGAATCATGGTCCCAAGAGACCAAGTACTTC.

The rearrangement uses TRBV12-3 or TRBV12-4 and TRBJ1-6, with no clear D. This CDR3 is 13 amino acids long. The ends were cut back, 3 bases at V and 9 bases at J, with 9 bases in the middle. The CDR3 region is CASSFGSPSPLHF. The CDR3 nucleotides read TGTGCCAGCAGTTTCGGAAGTCCTTCACCCCTCCACTTT.

The gene calls are TRBV6-6 and TRBJ1-5; no definite D call. This CDR3 has 17 amino acids. Per germline, CDR1 MNHNY and CDR2 SVGAGI (reference sequence). The ends were cut back, 0 bases at V and 9 bases at J, with 21 bases in the middle. CDR3 bases: TGTGCCAGCAGTTACTCTTCACTCCGGGTCGGCGGAGGGCCCCAGCATTTT. This gives the protein CASSYSSLRVGGGPQHF.

This clonotype was counted a few times. CDR3 sequence reads: CASSSRTSGGLHEQYF. The CDR3 DNA reads TGTGCCAGCAGCTCTAGGACTAGCGGGGGCTTACACGAGCAGTACTTC. V gene TRBV5-4 combines with J gene TRBJ2-7, with 13 positions matching TRBD2. V trimming: 3 bases; J trimming: 5 bases; junction bases outside the gene matches: 8. The CDR3 extends over 16 amino acids. CDR1 SGHNT and CDR2 YYREEE come from the germline V gene (reference sequence).

In DNA, the CDR3 is TGTGCCAGCACAGGACAGGGGGATTCACCCCTCCACTTT. This gives the protein CASTGQGDSPLHF. The chain recombines TRBV12-3 or TRBV12-4 with TRBJ1-6, with 10 bases aligning to TRBD1. With 7 bases clipped from V and 8 bases from J, the junction kept 2 bases outside the gene matches. This CDR3 contains 13 residues.

Points on this clonotype: This could be a read error, since a much larger clone is one nucleotide away. V is TRBV18 and J is TRBJ1-1; D is uncertain. Per the germline V gene, CDR1 is KGHSH and CDR2 is LQKENI. The length of the CDR3 is 16 residues. CDR3 in DNA: TGTGCCAGCCCACCAGAGGGTTCGGTATCGGGCACTGAAGCTTTCTTT. This sequence encodes CASPPEGSVSGTEAFF. Together with reference TRBV18 and TRBJ1-1, the CDR3 gives the full variable domain: NAGVMQNPRHLVRRRGQEARLRCSPMKGHSHVYWYRQLPEEGLKFMVYLQKENIIDESGMPKERFSAEFPKEGPSILRIQQVVRGDSAAYFCASPPEGSVSGTEAFFGQGTRLTVV.

V and J are TRBV29-1 and TRBJ1-2; weak D call: TRBD1 (5 bases). CDR3 length: 12 amino acids. Trimming shortened V by 8 bases and J by 3 bases, and 13 bases separated the two germline ends. Germline CDR1 SQVTM, CDR2 ANQGSEA. As DNA, the CDR3 is TGCAGCACCCATGGGGCCGACTATGGCTACACCTTC. Translating gives CSTHGADYGYTF. The variable domain in full, with the rest retrieved from reference TRBV29-1 and TRBJ1-2, is SAVISQKPSRDICQRGTSLTIQCQVDSQVTMMFWYRQQPGQSLTLIATANQGSEATYESGFVIDKFPISRPNLTFSTLTVSNMSPEDSSIYLCSTHGADYGYTFGSGTRLTVV.

This clonotype was counted at least ten times. The chain links TRBV20-1 to TRBJ2-5; 7 bases fit TRBD1. This CDR3 is built from 15 residues. V lost 3 bases to trimming and J lost 1 base; unmatched junction nucleotides: 8. CDR1 and CDR2 (germline): DFQATT, SNEGSKA (reference sequence). DNA for the CDR3: TGCAGTGCTAGGGAGACAGGGCGAGGCCAAGAGACCCAGTACTTC. This sequence encodes CSARETGRGQETQYF.

DNA of the CDR3: TGTGCCAGCAGCTTGGGTGTCAGGGGGCGCAACACAGATACGCAGTATTTT. Translating it yields CASSLGVRGRNTDTQYF. The chain joins TRBV5-5 to TRBJ2-3; 8 positions agree with TRBD1. The CDR3 covers 17 residues. CDR1 and CDR2 from the germline V gene are SGHKS and YYEKEE (reference sequence). Losses at the gene ends were 0 bases for V and 2 bases for J; bases not matched to a gene: 8.

The table lists this clonotype with many counts. This sequence joins TRBV24-1 and TRBJ2-1, with 13 bases matching TRBD2. The J segment lost 9 bases and the V segment lost 7 bases, leaving 8 bases of the junction unmatched. The CDR3 contains 15 residues. Germline V gene sequence: CDR1 KGHDR, CDR2 SFDVKD. CDR3 amino acids: CATSITSGGVGEQFF. In nucleotides, the CDR3 is TGTGCCACCAGCATAACTAGCGGGGGGGTAGGTGAGCAGTTCTTC.

This clonotype came up many times. The chain recombines TRBV6-1 with TRBJ1-2, with TRBD1 as a possible D gene (5 bases). V was clipped by 6 bases and J by 4 bases, with 9 bases between them. The CDR3 is 12 residues long. Germline-derived CDR1 and CDR2 are MNHNS and SASEGT. CDR3 protein: CASRSTVYGYTF. The CDR3 coding sequence is TGTGCCAGCAGGTCGACAGTCTATGGCTACACCTTC.

In its sample, this clonotype was seen many times. The chain uses TRBV6-1 and TRBJ1-2; 10 nucleotides match TRBD1. CDR1 is MNHNS and CDR2 is SASEGT in the germline V gene. The CDR3 consists of 14 residues. J was trimmed by 4 bases and V by 6 bases; bases with no gene match: 5. CDR3 coding DNA: TGTGCCAGCAGGGGGACAGGGGCGGCCTATGGCTACACCTTC. It yields the protein CASRGTGAAYGYTF.